The rows below give T cell receptor beta chains drawn from one sample of a study of blood T cell repertoires in COVID-19. Clones were read by immunoSEQ multiplex PCR, and TCRdb kept only the in-frame ones, dropping some. The sample lists 250,000 to 350,000 clones; around 90% were seen once. Sequenced: peripheral blood. Receptor source: a young man with active or convalescent COVID-19. The CDR3 runs from the conserved cysteine through the conserved F or W. A D gene is named only where the DNA matches it firmly. Only some rows state a clone size, as once, few, many or a class for expanded clones.

v_call: TRBV9; clone_size: NA; d_call: NA; j_call: TRBJ2-7; cdr3_nt: TGTGCCAGCAGCGTGGGGGACACCTACGAGCAGTACTTC; cdr3_aa: CASSVGDTYEQYF
v_call: TRBV9; clone_size: NA; d_call: NA; j_call: TRBJ2-3; cdr3_nt: TGTGCCAGCAGCCCACGGGCAGATACGCAGTATTTT; cdr3_aa: CASSPRADTQYF
v_call: TRBV2; clone_size: NA; d_call: TRBD2; j_call: TRBJ2-3; cdr3_nt: TGTGCCAGCAGCTGGGGGACTAGCGGAAGTACAGATACGCAGTATTTT; cdr3_aa: CASSWGTSGSTDTQYF
v_call: TRBV27; clone_size: NA; d_call: NA; j_call: TRBJ2-1; cdr3_nt: TGTGCCAGCAGCTCCACGACTTACAATGAGCAGTTCTTC; cdr3_aa: CASSSTTYNEQFF
v_call: TRBV6-6; clone_size: NA; d_call: NA; j_call: TRBJ1-1; cdr3_nt: TGTGCCAGCAGTTATGGGGCAGGTAACACTGAAGCTTTCTTT; cdr3_aa: CASSYGAGNTEAFF
v_call: TRBV19; clone_size: NA; d_call: TRBD1; j_call: TRBJ1-5; cdr3_nt: TGTGCCAGTAGTATAACAGGGGGTAATCAGCCCCAGCATTTT; cdr3_aa: CASSITGGNQPQHF
v_call: TRBV5-8; clone_size: NA; d_call: NA; j_call: TRBJ1-5; cdr3_nt: TGTGCCAGCAGCTTGGGGGACGGGGGTACGAATCAGCCCCAGCATTTT; cdr3_aa: CASSLGDGGTNQPQHF
v_call: TRBV10-3; clone_size: NA; d_call: TRBD1; j_call: TRBJ2-5; cdr3_nt: TGTGCCATCAGTGTGGACAGGGAGGAGACCCAGTACTTC; cdr3_aa: CAISVDREETQYF
v_call: TRBV11-3; clone_size: NA; d_call: NA; j_call: TRBJ1-2; cdr3_nt: TGTGCCAGCAGTCGGGTATCCCGCTATGGCTACACCTTC; cdr3_aa: CASSRVSRYGYTF
v_call: TRBV4-1; clone_size: NA; d_call: NA; j_call: TRBJ2-7; cdr3_nt: TGCGCCAGCAGCCAATACACAGGTGGTAGGTACGAGCAGTACTTC; cdr3_aa: CASSQYTGGRYEQYF
v_call: TRBV9; clone_size: NA; d_call: NA; j_call: TRBJ1-6; cdr3_nt: TGTGCCAGCAGCGTAGACTTGGAGCGATCACCCCTCCACTTT; cdr3_aa: CASSVDLERSPLHF
v_call: TRBV6-2/TRBV6-3; clone_size: NA; d_call: TRBD1; j_call: TRBJ2-5; cdr3_nt: TGTGCCAGCAGTTACGAGGACAGGGCTTGGGAGACCCAGTACTTC; cdr3_aa: CASSYEDRAWETQYF
v_call: TRBV5-1; clone_size: once; d_call: NA; j_call: TRBJ2-7; cdr3_nt: TGCGCCAGCAGCTTGCAGGGTTCCTACGAGCAGTACTTC; cdr3_aa: CASSLQGSYEQYF
v_call: TRBV11-2; clone_size: NA; d_call: TRBD2; j_call: TRBJ2-3; cdr3_nt: TGTGCCAGCAGCGGGCGGGGGGCCCGCACAGATACGCAGTATTTT; cdr3_aa: CASSGRGARTDTQYF
v_call: TRBV11-1; clone_size: NA; d_call: TRBD1; j_call: TRBJ1-3; cdr3_nt: TGTGCCAGCAGTGAACAGGGGGCTGGAAACACCATATATTTT; cdr3_aa: CASSEQGAGNTIYF
v_call: TRBV29-1; clone_size: NA; d_call: NA; j_call: TRBJ2-7; cdr3_nt: TGCAGCGTTGAAGCCACCACTGCATACGAGCAGTACTTC; cdr3_aa: CSVEATTAYEQYF
v_call: TRBV6-1; clone_size: NA; d_call: TRBD1; j_call: TRBJ1-5; cdr3_nt: TGTGCCAGCAGTGACCCCGACAGGGCCAGTCAGCCCCAGCATTTT; cdr3_aa: CASSDPDRASQPQHF
v_call: TRBV6-2/TRBV6-3; clone_size: NA; d_call: TRBD2; j_call: TRBJ2-1; cdr3_nt: TGTGCCAGCAGTTACTTCCGCGGGGGGAAGGATGAGCAGTTCTTC; cdr3_aa: CASSYFRGGKDEQFF
v_call: TRBV20-1; clone_size: NA; d_call: TRBD2; j_call: TRBJ2-7; cdr3_nt: TGCAGTGCTAGTATCGGGGGGAGATCCTACGAGCAGTACTTC; cdr3_aa: CSASIGGRSYEQYF
v_call: TRBV5-1; clone_size: NA; d_call: NA; j_call: TRBJ2-3; cdr3_nt: TGCGCCAGCAGTGCGGGGTTGAGGAGCACAGATACGCAGTATTTT; cdr3_aa: CASSAGLRSTDTQYF
v_call: TRBV7-2; clone_size: NA; d_call: NA; j_call: TRBJ1-3; cdr3_nt: TGTGCCAGCAGCTTAGTGGGAGATCTTGGAAACACCATATATTTT; cdr3_aa: CASSLVGDLGNTIYF
v_call: TRBV3-1/TRBV3-2; clone_size: NA; d_call: NA; j_call: TRBJ1-5; cdr3_nt: TGTGCCAGCAGCCAAGATAGATCGCCCCCCGGGCATTTT; cdr3_aa: CASSQDRSPPGHF
v_call: TRBV5-4; clone_size: NA; d_call: NA; j_call: TRBJ1-2; cdr3_nt: TGTGCCAGCAGCTTGGAAGACAATAACTATGGCTACACCTTC; cdr3_aa: CASSLEDNNYGYTF
v_call: TRBV9; clone_size: NA; d_call: TRBD1; j_call: TRBJ1-2; cdr3_nt: TGTGCCAGCAGCCCGACAGGGGGCAACTATGGCTACACCTTC; cdr3_aa: CASSPTGGNYGYTF
v_call: TRBV2; clone_size: few; d_call: NA; j_call: TRBJ1-2; cdr3_nt: TGTGCCAGCAGCGGACTTGGCTACACCTTC; cdr3_aa: CASSGLGYTF
v_call: TRBV12-5; clone_size: NA; d_call: TRBD1; j_call: TRBJ1-1; cdr3_nt: TGTGCTAGTGGTCACCGGACAGGGGCGACCCTCATCAACACTGAAGCTTTCTTT; cdr3_aa: CASGHRTGATLINTEAFF
v_call: TRBV10-3; clone_size: few; d_call: NA; j_call: TRBJ1-6; cdr3_nt: TGTGCCATCAGCAAGATCCAGGAATCACCCCTCCACTTT; cdr3_aa: CAISKIQESPLHF
v_call: TRBV19; clone_size: NA; d_call: TRBD1; j_call: TRBJ2-7; cdr3_nt: TGTGCCAGTAGTACTGGACAGGGGGCCTCCTACGAGCAGTACTTC; cdr3_aa: CASSTGQGASYEQYF
v_call: TRBV3-1/TRBV3-2; clone_size: NA; d_call: TRBD2; j_call: TRBJ2-1; cdr3_nt: TGTGCCAGCAGCCAAGAAGCAAGCGGGGGGGCGGTGGATGAGCAGTTCTTC; cdr3_aa: CASSQEASGGAVDEQFF
v_call: TRBV10-3; clone_size: NA; d_call: NA; j_call: TRBJ1-2; cdr3_nt: TGTGCCATCAGTGAGTCGAGTTCTAACTATGGCTACACCTTC; cdr3_aa: CAISESSSNYGYTF
v_call: TRBV7-8; clone_size: NA; d_call: TRBD1; j_call: TRBJ2-7; cdr3_nt: TGTGCCAGCAGCTTAGATAGGACAGGGGGCCTTCACGAGCAGTACTTC; cdr3_aa: CASSLDRTGGLHEQYF
v_call: TRBV6-5; clone_size: NA; d_call: TRBD1; j_call: TRBJ2-7; cdr3_nt: TGTGCCAGCAGTTACATGGGACAGGGTACCTACGAGCAGTACTTC; cdr3_aa: CASSYMGQGTYEQYF
v_call: TRBV6-4; clone_size: many; d_call: NA; j_call: TRBJ1-1; cdr3_nt: TGTGCCAGCAGTGAAACAGGGAACACTGAAGCTTTCTTT; cdr3_aa: CASSETGNTEAFF
v_call: TRBV6-5; clone_size: NA; d_call: NA; j_call: TRBJ1-5; cdr3_nt: TGTGCCAGCAACATACAGGTTAGCAATCAGCCCCAGCATTTT; cdr3_aa: CASNIQVSNQPQHF
v_call: TRBV11-2; clone_size: once; d_call: TRBD2; j_call: TRBJ2-5; cdr3_nt: TGTGCCAGCAGCCCCACCAGCGGGGGGCCGGGAGAGACCCAGTACTTC; cdr3_aa: CASSPTSGGPGETQYF
v_call: TRBV24-1; clone_size: NA; d_call: TRBD1; j_call: TRBJ1-2; cdr3_nt: TGTGCCACCAGTGATTTGTGGGACAGGGGTGACTATGGCTACACCTTC; cdr3_aa: CATSDLWDRGDYGYTF
v_call: TRBV3-1/TRBV3-2; clone_size: NA; d_call: TRBD1; j_call: TRBJ1-2; cdr3_nt: TGTGCCAGCAGCCTAAGGACAGGGGTCGGCTACACCTTC; cdr3_aa: CASSLRTGVGYTF
v_call: TRBV10-2; clone_size: NA; d_call: NA; j_call: TRBJ1-1; cdr3_nt: TGCGCGACAGGCCAGAACACTGAAGCTTTCTTT; cdr3_aa: CATGQNTEAFF
v_call: TRBV5-1; clone_size: NA; d_call: NA; j_call: TRBJ1-1; cdr3_nt: TGCGCCAGCAGCGGCGAGCGGTCGGAGTTGGCTGAAGCTTTCTTT; cdr3_aa: CASSGERSELAEAFF
v_call: TRBV5-1; clone_size: NA; d_call: NA; j_call: TRBJ2-5; cdr3_nt: TGCGCCAGCAGCTTGGTGCCAGGGCGTCAAGAGACCCAGTACTTC; cdr3_aa: CASSLVPGRQETQYF
v_call: TRBV10-3; clone_size: NA; d_call: NA; j_call: TRBJ2-7; cdr3_nt: TGTGCCATCAGTGAGTTAATCCCGGGATCCTACGAGCAGTACTTC; cdr3_aa: CAISELIPGSYEQYF
v_call: TRBV19; clone_size: NA; d_call: NA; j_call: TRBJ2-7; cdr3_nt: TGTGCCAGTAGTATCGCGACCGCGGACTACGAGCAGTACTTC; cdr3_aa: CASSIATADYEQYF
v_call: TRBV23-1; clone_size: NA; d_call: NA; j_call: TRBJ1-5; cdr3_nt: TGCGCCAGCAGTAACAGATCCAATCAGCCCCAGCATTTT; cdr3_aa: CASSNRSNQPQHF
v_call: TRBV10-2; clone_size: once; d_call: TRBD2; j_call: TRBJ2-7; cdr3_nt: TGCGCCAGCAGTGAGCGGGGGGGCCTTCCCGAGCAGTACTTC; cdr3_aa: CASSERGGLPEQYF
v_call: TRBV3-1/TRBV3-2; clone_size: NA; d_call: NA; j_call: TRBJ2-5; cdr3_nt: TGTGCCAGCAGCCTGGTTAGTCCAGGGACCCAGTACTTC; cdr3_aa: CASSLVSPGTQYF
v_call: TRBV13; clone_size: NA; d_call: TRBD1; j_call: TRBJ2-7; cdr3_nt: TGTGCCAGCAGCTCGTGGACAGGGGATAGGTACGAGCAGTACTTC; cdr3_aa: CASSSWTGDRYEQYF
v_call: TRBV3-1/TRBV3-2; clone_size: NA; d_call: TRBD1; j_call: TRBJ2-7; cdr3_nt: TGTGCCAGCAGGGAAGACAGGGGGCACCGTCGGTGCTTC; cdr3_aa: CASREDRGHRRCF
v_call: TRBV13; clone_size: NA; d_call: NA; j_call: TRBJ2-5; cdr3_nt: TGTGCCAGCAGTGTAGGGAGAGAGACCCAGTACTTC; cdr3_aa: CASSVGRETQYF
v_call: TRBV7-9; clone_size: NA; d_call: TRBD2; j_call: TRBJ2-5; cdr3_nt: TGTGCCAGCAGCTTATGGCAGGGAGGGATAGAGACCCAGTACTTC; cdr3_aa: CASSLWQGGIETQYF
v_call: TRBV27; clone_size: NA; d_call: TRBD1; j_call: TRBJ2-5; cdr3_nt: TGTGCCAGCAGTTCCGGGACAGTCCAAGAGACCCAGTACTTC; cdr3_aa: CASSSGTVQETQYF
v_call: TRBV5-6; clone_size: once; d_call: TRBD1; j_call: TRBJ2-2; cdr3_nt: TGTGCCAGCAACCCCAGGGGGCTGTCCACCGGGGAGCTGTTTTTT; cdr3_aa: CASNPRGLSTGELFF
v_call: TRBV7-2; clone_size: once; d_call: NA; j_call: TRBJ2-7; cdr3_nt: TGTGCCAGCAGCACCTCCTCAGGTGCCTACGAGCAGTACTTC; cdr3_aa: CASSTSSGAYEQYF
v_call: TRBV19; clone_size: NA; d_call: TRBD1; j_call: TRBJ2-3; cdr3_nt: TGTGCCAGTAGTATCGGACAGGCAGATACGCAGTATTTT; cdr3_aa: CASSIGQADTQYF
v_call: TRBV6-6; clone_size: NA; d_call: NA; j_call: TRBJ1-4; cdr3_nt: TGTGCCAGCAGTTACTCCGTCGGTACAACTAATGAAAAACTGTTTTTT; cdr3_aa: CASSYSVGTTNEKLFF
v_call: TRBV4-1; clone_size: NA; d_call: NA; j_call: TRBJ1-1; cdr3_nt: TGCGCCAGCAGCCAAGTGGGAGGGGGCACTGAAGCTTTCTTT; cdr3_aa: CASSQVGGGTEAFF
v_call: TRBV5-4; clone_size: NA; d_call: TRBD2; j_call: TRBJ2-5; cdr3_nt: TGTGCCAGCAGCCCCTGGACTAAGCGGGGGACCCAGTACTTC; cdr3_aa: CASSPWTKRGTQYF
v_call: TRBV6-4; clone_size: once; d_call: TRBD2; j_call: TRBJ2-3; cdr3_nt: TGTGCCAGCAGTGAAGTAGCGGGGGAGCTCACAGATACGCAGTATTTT; cdr3_aa: CASSEVAGELTDTQYF
v_call: TRBV4-2; clone_size: NA; d_call: NA; j_call: TRBJ2-6; cdr3_nt: TGTGCCAGCAGCCAAGACGAGGGAGGCGGTGGGGCCAACGTCCTGACTTTC; cdr3_aa: CASSQDEGGGGANVLTF